This TCR beta chain was recorded in a study of shared clonotypes between healthy human individuals. Generated by immunoSEQ multiplex PCR, the TCRdb table keeps only in-frame clones and is missing some. The top ten hold 0.4% to 0.45% of the sample, which has some 1.5 million clones, 95% to 99% seen once. Researchers partitioned CD4+ cells into CD45RA+ naive and CD45RA-negative memory subsets. The CDR3 runs 14 residues. CDR1 MDHEN and CDR2 SYDVKM come from the germline V gene. Trimming shortened V by 3 bases and J by 3 bases, and 12 bases separated the two germline ends. The sequenced material came from naive CD4+ T cells sorted from blood. This sample's subset: CD45RA+ positively selected. J is TRBJ2-7 and V is TRBV28, with D uncertain. The clonotype comes from a man aged 25 to 40 in good health. The CDR3 loop is CASSFMGEDYEQYF. Here the CDR3 DNA reads TGTGCCAGCAGTTTTATGGGCGAGGACTACGAGCAGTACTTC.